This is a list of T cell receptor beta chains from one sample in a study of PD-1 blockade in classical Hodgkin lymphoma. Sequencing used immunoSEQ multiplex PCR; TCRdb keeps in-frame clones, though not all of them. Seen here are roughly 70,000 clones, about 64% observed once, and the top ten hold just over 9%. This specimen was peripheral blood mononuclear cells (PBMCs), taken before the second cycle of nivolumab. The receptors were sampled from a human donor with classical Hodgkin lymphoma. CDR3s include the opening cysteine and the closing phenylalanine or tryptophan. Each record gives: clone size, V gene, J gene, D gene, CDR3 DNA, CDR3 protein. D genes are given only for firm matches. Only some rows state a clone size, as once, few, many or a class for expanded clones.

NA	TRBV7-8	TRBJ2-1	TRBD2	TGTGCCAGCAGCTTAGGAGGACTAGCGGGAGGTCGTGAGCAGTTCTTC	CASSLGGLAGGREQFF
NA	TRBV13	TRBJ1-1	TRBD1	TGTGCCAGCAGCGACAGGGGAGGGTACACTGAAGCTTTCTTT	CASSDRGGYTEAFF
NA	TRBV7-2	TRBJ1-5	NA	TGTGCCAGCGCCTCTCGCCCGGCAGACCCCAATCAGCCCCAGCATTTT	CASASRPADPNQPQHF
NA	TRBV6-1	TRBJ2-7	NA	TGTGCCAGCAGTGTTGACAACCTATACGAGCAGTACTTC	CASSVDNLYEQYF
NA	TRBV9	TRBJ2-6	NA	TGTGCCAGCAGCGCCTTGGCGGGTGGGGCCAACGTCCTGACTTTC	CASSALAGGANVLTF
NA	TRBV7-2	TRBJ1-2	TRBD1	TGTGCCAGCAGCAGGGACAGTAACTATGGCTACACCTTC	CASSRDSNYGYTF
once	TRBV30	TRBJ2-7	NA	TGTGCCTGGCGAACCCCAGGGAGCTCCTACGAGCAGTACTTC	CAWRTPGSSYEQYF
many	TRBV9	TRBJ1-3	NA	TGTGCCAGCGGTCGGCAATCCGGAAACACCATATATTTT	CASGRQSGNTIYF
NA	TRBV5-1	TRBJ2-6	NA	TGCGCCAGCAGCCTTTTTCCCTCTGGGGCCAACGTCCTGACTTTC	CASSLFPSGANVLTF
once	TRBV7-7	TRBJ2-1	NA	TGTGCTAGCAGCCCTCTGATGGGACGTTTCAATGAGCAGTTCTTC	CASSPLMGRFNEQFF